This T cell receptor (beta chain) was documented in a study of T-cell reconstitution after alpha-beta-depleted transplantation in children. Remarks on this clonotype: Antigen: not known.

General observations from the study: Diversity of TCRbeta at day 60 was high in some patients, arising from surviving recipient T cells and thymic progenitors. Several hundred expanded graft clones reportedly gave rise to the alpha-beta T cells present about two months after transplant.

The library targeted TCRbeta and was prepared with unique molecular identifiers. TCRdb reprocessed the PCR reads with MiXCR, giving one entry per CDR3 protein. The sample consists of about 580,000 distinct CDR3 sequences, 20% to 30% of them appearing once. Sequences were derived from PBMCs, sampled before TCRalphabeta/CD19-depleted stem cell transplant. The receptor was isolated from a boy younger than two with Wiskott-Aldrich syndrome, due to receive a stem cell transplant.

CDR3 bases: TGTGCCAGCGGAGTTTCTAGCAAAACCTACAATGAGCAGTTCTTC. Translating gives CASGVSSKTYNEQFF. This sequence joins TRBV12-3 or TRBV12-4 and TRBJ2-1, with D possibly TRBD2 on 5 matching bases. The germline V and J ends were trimmed by 8 bases and 2 bases, with 16 bases remaining between them. This CDR3 contains 15 residues.